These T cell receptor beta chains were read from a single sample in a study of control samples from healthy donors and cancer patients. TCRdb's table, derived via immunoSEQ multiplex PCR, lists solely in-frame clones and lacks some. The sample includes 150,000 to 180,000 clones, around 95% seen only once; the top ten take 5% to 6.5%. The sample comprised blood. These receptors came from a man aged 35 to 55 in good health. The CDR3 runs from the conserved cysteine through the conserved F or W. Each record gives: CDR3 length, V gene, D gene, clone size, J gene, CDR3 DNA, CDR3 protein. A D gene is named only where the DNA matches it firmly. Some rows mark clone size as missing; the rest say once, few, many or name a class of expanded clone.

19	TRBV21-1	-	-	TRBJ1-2	TGTGCCAGCAGCAAAGCGCTGGGGACAGGGGGCGCAGGGTGTAATGGCTACACCTTC	CASSKALGTGGAGCNGYTF
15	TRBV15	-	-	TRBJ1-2	TGTGCCACCAGCGAAGGGAGACAGGACACTTATGGCTACACCTTC	CATSEGRQDTYGYTF
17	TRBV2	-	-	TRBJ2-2	TGTGCCAGCAGTGTCGGATTAGGGACGGGGATCACCGGGGAGCTGTTTTTT	CASSVGLGTGITGELFF
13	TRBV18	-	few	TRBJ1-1	TGTGCCAGCTCACCGGGGCTGAACACTGAAGCTTTCTTT	CASSPGLNTEAFF
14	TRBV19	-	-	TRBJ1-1	TGTGCCAGTAGTATGAATTCTGCCATCCCTGAAGCTTTCTTT	CASSMNSAIPEAFF
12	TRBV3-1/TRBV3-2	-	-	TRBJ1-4	TGTGCCAGCAGCCAAGGGCATGAAAAACTGTTTTTT	CASSQGHEKLFF
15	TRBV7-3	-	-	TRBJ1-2	TGTGCCAGCAGCTCCGGCAATTCCGGGGTCTATGGCTACACCTTC	CASSSGNSGVYGYTF
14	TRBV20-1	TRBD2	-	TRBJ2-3	TGCAGTGCTAGTCAGCGGGGGGGGACAGATACGCAGTATTTT	CSASQRGGTDTQYF
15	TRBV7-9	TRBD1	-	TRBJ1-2	TGTGCCAGCAGCTCCCCGACCGGGACAGATTATGGCTACACCTTC	CASSSPTGTDYGYTF
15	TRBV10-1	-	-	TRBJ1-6	TGCGCCAGCAGTGAGTTCCCTCTTCCTAATTCACCCCTCCACTTT	CASSEFPLPNSPLHF
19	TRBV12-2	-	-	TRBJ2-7	TGTGCAAGTCGCCCCCGGACTAGCACTAGGACTAGCGATTTATCCGAGCAGTACTTC	CASRPRTSTRTSDLSEQYF
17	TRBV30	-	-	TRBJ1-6	TGTGCCTGGAGGCCCACTCCCGTGAGCTCCTATAATTCACCCCTCCACTTT	CAWRPTPVSSYNSPLHF
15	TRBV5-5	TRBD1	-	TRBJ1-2	TGTGCCAGCAGCTTGATGGGGACAGGGAATTATGGCTACACCTTC	CASSLMGTGNYGYTF
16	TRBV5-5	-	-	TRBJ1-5	TGTGCCAGCAGCCCGCGGGAGCAGGGTGGTAGTCAGCCCCAGCATTTT	CASSPREQGGSQPQHF
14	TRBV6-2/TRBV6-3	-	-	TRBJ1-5	TGTGCCAGCTGCCGCGAAGGGTATAATCAGCCCCAGCATTTT	CASCREGYNQPQHF
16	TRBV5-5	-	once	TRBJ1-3	TGTGCCAGCAGCTTGGTTGCGGGTCCCTCTGGAAACACCATATATTTT	CASSLVAGPSGNTIYF
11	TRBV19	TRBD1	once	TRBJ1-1	TGTGCCAGCCGACAGGGCCTTGAAGCTTTCTTT	CASRQGLEAFF
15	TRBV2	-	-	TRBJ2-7	TGTGCCAGCAGCGCCAGGGCCCGGAGCTCCTACGAGCAGTACTTC	CASSARARSSYEQYF
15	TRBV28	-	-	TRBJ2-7	TGTGCCAGCACCCTAGGGAGTATAAGCTCCTACGAGCAGTACTTC	CASTLGSISSYEQYF
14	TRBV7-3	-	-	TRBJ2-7	TGTGCCAGCAGCCCGGCGGCCCTCTCCTACGAGCAGTACTTC	CASSPAALSYEQYF
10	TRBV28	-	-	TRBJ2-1	TGTGCCAGCGGGTACAATGAGCAGTTCTTC	CASGYNEQFF
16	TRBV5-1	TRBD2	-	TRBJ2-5	TGCGCCAGCAGCTTGAACCCTAGCGGGGGGAGCTGGGCCCAGTACTTC	CASSLNPSGGSWAQYF
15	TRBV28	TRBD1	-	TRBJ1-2	TGTGCCAGTACTGACGGGACAGGGGTCGACTATGGCTACACCTTC	CASTDGTGVDYGYTF
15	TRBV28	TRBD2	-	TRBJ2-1	TGTGCCAGCAGTCCCACTAGCGGGGGCTACAATGAGCAGTTCTTC	CASSPTSGGYNEQFF
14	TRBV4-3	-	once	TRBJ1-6	TGCGCCAGCAATGTAGAACGGTCAAATTCACCCCTCCACTTT	CASNVERSNSPLHF
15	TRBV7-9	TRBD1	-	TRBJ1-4	TGTGCCAGCACCCTAGGACAGGGGGCTAATGAAAAACTGTTTTTT	CASTLGQGANEKLFF
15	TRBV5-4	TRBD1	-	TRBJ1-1	TGTGCCAGCAGCCAGTCGACAGGGCTGGGAACTGAAGCTTTCTTT	CASSQSTGLGTEAFF
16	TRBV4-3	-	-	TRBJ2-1	TGCGCCAGCAGCCAAGATCTCAGGACTGTGGGCAATGAGCAGTTCTTC	CASSQDLRTVGNEQFF
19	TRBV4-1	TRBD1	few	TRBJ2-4	TGCGCCAGCAGCCACCTCTGGGACAGGGGATCCCTAGCCAAAAACATTCAGTACTTC	CASSHLWDRGSLAKNIQYF
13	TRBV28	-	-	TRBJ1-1	TGTGCCAGCAGGTGGGGCAGGAACACTGAAGCTTTCTTT	CASRWGRNTEAFF
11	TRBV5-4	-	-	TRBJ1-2	TGTGCCAGCGCGGATCACTATGGCTACACCTTC	CASADHYGYTF
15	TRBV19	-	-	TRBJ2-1	TGTGCCAGTAGTAAATGGGCCGCGCAGTTGAATGAGCAGTTCTTC	CASSKWAAQLNEQFF
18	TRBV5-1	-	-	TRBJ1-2	TGCGCCAGCAGCTCCATGGGGGAAGGGACCATTTTGAACTATGGCTACACCTTC	CASSSMGEGTILNYGYTF
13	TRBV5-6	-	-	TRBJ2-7	TGTGCCAGCAGCGTAGGACGGGGATACGAGCAGTACTTC	CASSVGRGYEQYF
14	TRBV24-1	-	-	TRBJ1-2	TGTGCCACCAGTGATTCAGGACATGACTATGGCTACACCTTC	CATSDSGHDYGYTF
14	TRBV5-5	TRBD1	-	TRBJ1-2	TGTGCCAGCAGCCCGGGACAGATCCTCTATGGCTACACCTTC	CASSPGQILYGYTF
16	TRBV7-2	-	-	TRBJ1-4	TGTGCCAGCAGCCTAGGGTGGGGGGGCCTTAATGAAAAACTGTTTTTT	CASSLGWGGLNEKLFF
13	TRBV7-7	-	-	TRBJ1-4	TGTGCCAGCAGCCCTAAAGTAGGCGAAAAACTGTTTTTT	CASSPKVGEKLFF
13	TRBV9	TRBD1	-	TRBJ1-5	TGTGCCAGCAGCGCGACAGGGAATCAGCCCCAGCATTTT	CASSATGNQPQHF
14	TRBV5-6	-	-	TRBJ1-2	TGTGCCAGCAGCTTGGTGGCAGCTAACTATGGCTACACCTTC	CASSLVAANYGYTF
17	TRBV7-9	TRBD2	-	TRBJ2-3	TGTGCCAGCAGCCCCAGGACTAGCGGGGCCCTCACAGATACGCAGTATTTT	CASSPRTSGALTDTQYF
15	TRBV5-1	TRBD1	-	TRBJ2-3	TGCGCCAGCAGATCTCCGGGACAGGGGGCAGATACGCAGTATTTT	CASRSPGQGADTQYF
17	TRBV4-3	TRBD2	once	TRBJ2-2	TGCGCCAGCAGCGTCCGACTAGCGGGGGGGCCCACCGGGGAGCTGTTTTTT	CASSVRLAGGPTGELFF